One sample yielded the 23 T cell receptor beta chains listed below, sequenced in a study of blood T cell repertoires in COVID-19. The table came from immunoSEQ multiplex PCR; TCRdb's copy has only in-frame clones and leaves some out. Among around 80,000 clones listed, about 73% were seen once. Sequencing input: peripheral blood. The receptors come from a man aged 50 to 60 with active or convalescent COVID-19.

In its sample, this clone was seen a few times. This sequence joins TRBV6-5 and TRBJ2-7; D may be TRBD2 (7 bases). The V and J ends lost 0 bases and 6 bases respectively, with 9 bases between them. CDR1 and CDR2 from the germline V gene are MNHEY and SVGAGI. The CDR3 loop spans 13 amino acids. The CDR3 coding sequence is TGTGCCAGCAGTTACTCGAGGGGGGGCGAGCAGTACTTC. Its translation is CASSYSRGGEQYF.

This clone was detected a few times. The V gene is TRBV5-1, the J gene TRBJ2-7, with TRBD1 identical over 12 bases. CDR3 length: 18 residues. Trimming took 4 bases from V and 5 from J; bases not matched to a gene: 16. Germline V gene lookup returns CDR1 SGHRS and CDR2 YFSETQ. CDR3 DNA sequence: TGCGCCAGCAGCGCGGGGACAGGGGGCGTCGTTCGAATCGACGAGCAGTACTTC. Its translation is CASSAGTGGVVRIDEQYF.

The genes are TRBV3-1 (or the pseudogene TRBV3-2) and TRBJ2-2; D is uncertain. This CDR3 contains 13 residues. The germline V gene has CDR1 LGHDT and CDR2 YNNKEL (reference sequence). V lost 6 bases, J lost 1 base, and 6 bases lay in between. The CDR3 DNA reads as TGTGCCAGCAGTCTCAGGAACACCGGGGAGCTGTTTTTT. This translates into CASSLRNTGELFF.

This rearrangement joins TRBV6-4 to TRBJ2-7, with 9 bases identical to TRBD1. The V gene's germline CDR1 is MRHNA and CDR2 SNTAGT. V shed 6 bases, J shed 1 base, and the junction held 4 bases outside the gene matches. This CDR3 has 14 amino acids. CDR3 protein: CASSPGTGSYEQYF. For the CDR3, the DNA is TGTGCCAGCAGCCCCGGGACAGGGTCCTACGAGCAGTACTTC.

This clone came up once. The chain couples TRBV7-9 to TRBJ2-5; 7 bases match TRBD2. The CDR3 loop spans 18 amino acids. The germline V gene has CDR1 SEHNR and CDR2 FQNEAQ (reference sequence). V shed 3 bases and J 10 bases; nucleotides not matched to a gene: 23. CDR3: CASSFRARGGGDTEDQYF. DNA for the CDR3: TGTGCCAGCAGCTTCCGGGCGAGGGGCGGGGGTGACACAGAAGACCAGTACTTC.

This sequence joins TRBV3-1 (or the pseudogene TRBV3-2) and TRBJ1-2; no clear D. CDR1 is LGHDT and CDR2 is YNNKEL in the germline V gene (reference sequence). Trimming took off 1 base at V and 7 bases at J, with 10 bases between the two ends. The CDR3 is 13 amino acids. The CDR3 DNA reads as TGTGCCAGCAGCCAAGGGATGGGCTCTGGCTACACCTTC. It specifies CASSQGMGSGYTF.

V and J are TRBV6-5 and TRBJ2-7; 9 bases match TRBD1. V lost 6 bases and J lost 4; bases outside the gene matches: 7. Germline CDR1 is MNHEY and CDR2 is SVGAGI. The CDR3 has 14 amino acids. CDR3 nucleotide sequence: TGTGCCAGCAGACGGGACAGGGAAATGTACGAGCAGTACTTC. Translation: CASRRDREMYEQYF.

The CDR3 here is CASSYENQPQHF. CDR3 in DNA: TGTGCCAGCAGTTATGAGAATCAGCCCCAGCATTTT. The chain is built from TRBV6-6 and TRBJ1-5; D unclear. Germline V gene lookup returns CDR1 MNHNY and CDR2 SVGAGI (reference sequence). The CDR3 has 12 residues. The V end lost 3 bases, the J end lost 4 bases, and 4 bases lay between the germline ends.

The rearrangement uses TRBV5-5 and TRBJ1-2; 8 positions agree with TRBD1. J lost 3 bases, V lost 4 bases, and 5 bases had no gene match. The CDR3 totals 14 residues. Germline CDR1 is SGHKS and CDR2 is YYEKEE (reference sequence). CDR3 DNA: TGTGCCAGCAGCCTAAGACAGGGGCACTATGGCTACACCTTC. Protein product: CASSLRQGHYGYTF.

V and J are TRBV7-3 and TRBJ1-4; D is perhaps TRBD1 (5 bases). Germline V lookup: CDR1 SGHTA, CDR2 FQGTGA. V lost 2 bases and J lost 7, with 8 bases in between. CDR3 length: 13 residues. For the CDR3, the DNA is TGTGCCAGCAGCTTAGGGGCCGGTGAAAAACTGTTTTTT. Amino acid sequence: CASSLGAGEKLFF.

J is TRBJ2-3 and V is TRBV19; 9 bases are shared with TRBD2. Germline V gene lookup returns CDR1 LNHDA and CDR2 SQIVND (reference sequence). V gave up 11 bases and J gave up 5 bases; unmatched junction bases: 20. The CDR3 length is 17 residues. CDR3 DNA: TGTGCCTCCTCAGGCGGGGGGGCCCTATCTTTCCTAGATACGCAGTATTTT. It codes for CASSGGGALSFLDTQYF.

This chain uses TRBV19 with TRBJ1-2, with TRBD1 matching over 7 bases. CDR1 is LNHDA and CDR2 is SQIVND in the germline V gene (reference sequence). The length of the CDR3 is 16 residues. V lost 4 bases to trimming and J lost 1 base; unmatched junction nucleotides: 9. DNA of the CDR3: TGTGCCAGTAGTACAAGGGACAGCGTAATTAACTATGGCTACACCTTC. This codes for CASSTRDSVINYGYTF.

In the case of this clone: The junction and the germline gene differ at one end; a read error may be behind it. The CDR3 nucleotides read TGTGCCAGCAGTGAAAGCCCTGTCTTCCTTCTAGCCAAAAGCATTCAGTACTTC. It yields the protein CASSESPVFLLAKSIQYF. The V and J genes are TRBV6-1 and TRBJ2-4; maybe TRBD2 (5 bases). This CDR3 has 18 residues. Germline V lookup: CDR1 MNHNS, CDR2 SASEGT.

The chain has TRBV4-1 and TRBJ2-7; 9 bases agree with TRBD1. After removal of 5 bases from V and 7 bases from J, the junction contained 12 bases not matched to a gene. This CDR3 is 15 amino acids long. The germline V gene has CDR1 MGHRA and CDR2 YSYEKL. The chain's CDR3 is CASSGRQGETWEQYF. CDR3 bases: TGCGCCAGCAGCGGAAGACAGGGGGAAACGTGGGAGCAGTACTTC.

V usage is TRBV5-6 and J usage is TRBJ2-7; D possibly corresponds to TRBD2 (5 bases). Per the germline V gene, CDR1 is SGHDT and CDR2 is YYEEEE. V was pared by 3 bases and J by 6 bases, with 19 bases between. The CDR3 is 15 amino acids. CDR3 DNA: TGTGCCAGCAGCTCGTCGGACGGGATTTGGGGCGAGCAGTACTTC. Amino acid sequence: CASSSSDGIWGEQYF.

This chain uses TRBV18 with TRBJ2-7; D is ambiguous. V was cut by 6 bases and J by 1 base, with 13 bases left in between. The CDR3 is 14 amino acids. Germline CDR1 KGHSH, CDR2 LQKENI. The CDR3 protein is CASSRSAESYEQYF. In nucleotides, the CDR3 is TGTGCCAGCTCTAGGAGCGCCGAGTCCTACGAGCAGTACTTC.

J is TRBJ1-1 and V is TRBV6-2 or TRBV6-3, with D possibly TRBD1 on 6 matching bases. This CDR3 is 14 amino acids long. Germline V gene data show CDR1 as MNHEY and CDR2 as SVGEGT. Trimming left V 2 bases short and J 2 bases short, with 9 bases between. The CDR3 loop is CASSYAGGNTEAFF. CDR3 coding DNA: TGTGCCAGCAGTTACGCGGGGGGCAACACTGAAGCTTTCTTT.

V usage is TRBV11-2 and J usage is TRBJ2-7; TRBD2 agrees at 8 bases. The CDR3 has 14 residues. The V segment lost 10 bases and the J segment 0 bases; nucleotides outside the gene matches: 8. Germline V gives CDR1 SGHAT, CDR2 FQNNGV. CDR3 bases: TGTGCCACCACAATAGGGACTAGCTCCTACGAGCAGTACTTC. This encodes CATTIGTSSYEQYF.

The chain employs TRBV6-2 or TRBV6-3 and TRBJ2-5; D perhaps matches TRBD1 (7 bases). Germline CDR1 MNHEY, CDR2 SVGEGT. CDR3 length: 17 residues. V lost 0 bases and J lost 2, with 16 bases in between. The CDR3: CASSYSIFRGEQETQYF. CDR3 nucleotide sequence: TGTGCCAGCAGTTACTCGATCTTCAGGGGGGAACAAGAGACCCAGTACTTC.

The V call is TRBV11-1, the J call TRBJ2-2; 7 nucleotides agree with TRBD1. The germline gives CDR1 SGHAT, CDR2 FQDESV (reference sequence). The junction had 5 bases not matched to a gene; V was cut back by 5 bases and J by 5 bases. The CDR3 length is 14 residues. The DNA for the CDR3 is TGTGCCAGCAGCACCATGACAGGGACCGGGGAGCTGTTTTTT. Translating gives CASSTMTGTGELFF.

V gene TRBV6-5 combines with J gene TRBJ1-4, with D unclear. The germline V gene has CDR1 MNHEY and CDR2 SVGAGI. The CDR3 consists of 13 residues. Trimming cost V 3 bases and J 8 bases, with 10 bases left between them. CDR3 DNA: TGTGCCAGCAGTTATCAAAGGAGCGAAAAACTGTTTTTT. It yields the protein CASSYQRSEKLFF.

The CDR3 reads CASRSGQDSPLHF. The CDR3 coding sequence is TGTGCCAGCAGATCCGGACAGGATTCACCCCTCCACTTT. This chain links TRBV12-3 or TRBV12-4 with TRBJ1-6; TRBD1 agrees at 7 bases. The junction had 4 bases not matched to a gene; V was cut back by 6 bases and J by 8 bases. The CDR3 consists of 13 residues.

CDR3 residues: CASSWASSGGTGELFF. For the CDR3, the DNA is TGTGCCAGCAGCTGGGCTTCTAGCGGGGGGACCGGGGAGCTGTTTTTT. This chain joins TRBV5-6 and TRBJ2-2, with 11 bases that match TRBD2. After removal of 3 bases from V and 5 bases from J, the junction contained 6 bases not matched to a gene. Germline V gene data show CDR1 as SGHDT and CDR2 as YYEEEE. CDR3 length: 16 amino acids.